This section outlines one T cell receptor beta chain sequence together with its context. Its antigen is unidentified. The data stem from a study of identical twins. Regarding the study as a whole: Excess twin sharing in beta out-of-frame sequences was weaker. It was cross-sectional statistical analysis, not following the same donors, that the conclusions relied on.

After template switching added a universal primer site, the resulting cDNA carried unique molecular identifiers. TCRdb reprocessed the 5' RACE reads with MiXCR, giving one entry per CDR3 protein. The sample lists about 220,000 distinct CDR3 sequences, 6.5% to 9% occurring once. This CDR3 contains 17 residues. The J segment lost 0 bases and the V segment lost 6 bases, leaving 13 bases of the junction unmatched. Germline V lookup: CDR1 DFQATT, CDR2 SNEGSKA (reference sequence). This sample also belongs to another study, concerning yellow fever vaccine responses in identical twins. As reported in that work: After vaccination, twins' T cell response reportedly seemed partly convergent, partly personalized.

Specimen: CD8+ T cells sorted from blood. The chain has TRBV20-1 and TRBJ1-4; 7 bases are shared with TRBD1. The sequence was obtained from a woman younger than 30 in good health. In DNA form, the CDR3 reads TGCAGTGCCCTGAATCAGGGGGAGTTTCCAACTAATGAAAAACTGTTTTTT. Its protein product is CSALNQGEFPTNEKLFF.